The clone carrying this TCR beta chain appeared a few times. This record comes from a study of beta chain features in type 1 diabetes. The isolated RNA, all of it, was reverse transcribed, so expressed TCRB transcripts were what got sequenced. TCRdb keeps only in-frame clones here, not all; method: immunoSEQ multiplex PCR. The data hold roughly 300,000 clones, with roughly 8% observed a single time. The CDR3 has 15 amino acids. Germline loops: CDR1 MGHDK, CDR2 SYGVNS. Trimming took off 1 base at V and 0 bases at J, with 10 bases between the two ends. CD45RO/CCR7/CD25/CD127/CD95/CD27 separated CD4+ naive, central memory, regulatory and stem cell-like memory cells by sorting.

The gene calls are TRBV25-1 and TRBJ2-7; D possibly corresponds to TRBD2 (6 bases). What was sequenced was central memory CD4+ T cells from blood. The clonotype originates from a young woman in good health. CDR3 bases: TGTGCCAGCAGTGAATGGGCGGGACGCTCCTACGAGCAGTACTTC. Its protein is CASSEWAGRSYEQYF.